These 28 T cell receptor beta chains came from one sample sequenced in a study of T cells in Graves' hyperthyroidism and ophthalmopathy. The CDR3 regions of TCR beta were amplified from RNA transcripts. HTBI primers drove first-round RT-PCR of the TCR CDR3. MiXCR, run by TCRdb on the multiplex PCR reads, gives a single entry per CDR3 protein. The repertoire has 500,000 to 650,000 distinct CDR3 sequences, about 15% of them found once; the top ten carry approximately 15%. The specimen sequenced was blood. The receptors were sampled from a woman aged 40 to 50 with Graves' hyperthyroidism.

Ten or more counts support this clonotype. J is TRBJ2-1 and V is TRBV7-2; D is possibly TRBD1 or TRBD2 (5 bases each). The CDR3 loop spans 16 amino acids. Germline V lookup: CDR1 SGHTA, CDR2 FQGNSA. With 0 bases removed from V and 4 bases from J, the gap between germline ends came to 13 bases. The CDR3 DNA is TGTGCCAGCAGCTTAGCGGGGCAGACTACGTACAATGAGCAGTTCTTC. Its translation is CASSLAGQTTYNEQFF.

This clonotype was found a few times. The chain combines TRBV19 with TRBJ1-1, with unresolved D. Per germline, CDR1 LNHDA and CDR2 SQIVND (reference sequence). The CDR3 has 13 amino acids. Trimming took off 6 bases at V and 0 bases at J, with 8 bases between the two ends. The CDR3 reads CASSNELNTEAFF. The CDR3 DNA reads as TGTGCCAGTAGCAATGAACTGAACACTGAAGCTTTCTTT.

The chain has TRBV9 and TRBJ2-7; unclear D gene. The CDR3 consists of 15 residues. Germline V gene sequence: CDR1 SGDLS, CDR2 YYNGEE. Trimming cost V 0 bases and J 2 bases, with 12 bases left between them. The CDR3 region is CASSVAASRAYEQYF. As DNA, the CDR3 is TGTGCCAGCAGCGTAGCAGCTTCTCGGGCCTACGAGCAGTACTTC.

The table lists this clonotype with many counts. This may be a read error: a much more frequent sequence differs by one nucleotide. This chain connects TRBV3-1 to TRBJ1-5, with D unresolved. The V gene lost 0 bases and the J gene lost 3 bases, with 3 bases spanning the gap. The CDR3 contains 13 residues. Germline V lookup: CDR1 LGHDT, CDR2 YNNKEL (reference sequence). For the CDR3, the DNA is TGTGCCAGCAGCCAAGACATCAATCAGCCCCAGCATTTT. Amino acids: CASSQDINQPQHF.

This clonotype was detected ten times or more. V usage is TRBV14 and J usage is TRBJ2-1; unclear D gene. This CDR3 spans 16 amino acids. V gave up 3 bases and J gave up 3 bases, with 15 bases separating them. Germline lookup yields CDR1 SGHDN and CDR2 FVKESK. The CDR3 loop reads CASSHLYVRDYNEQFF. The CDR3 nucleotides read TGTGCCAGCAGCCACCTCTACGTGCGAGACTACAATGAGCAGTTCTTC.

This clonotype was recorded a few times. This chain links TRBV6-1 with TRBJ1-2, with D possibly matching TRBD1 (6 bases). This CDR3 has 14 amino acids. From germline, CDR1 is MNHNS and CDR2 SASEGT. V lost 7 bases to trimming and J lost 2 bases, with 14 bases between them. The CDR3 DNA is TGTGCCAGCAACCTAGGGGGGGAGAACTATGGCTACACCTTC. Its protein is CASNLGGENYGYTF.

This clonotype was picked up many times. The V call is TRBV12-3 or TRBV12-4, the J call TRBJ2-1, with 7 bases matching TRBD2. The CDR3 is made up of 16 amino acids. With 0 bases clipped from V and 5 bases from J, the junction kept 7 bases outside the gene matches. CDR3 coding DNA: TGTGCCAGCAGTTTAGCGGGAGGGCCAAAGGACAATGAGCAGTTCTTC. This sequence encodes CASSLAGGPKDNEQFF.

The chain links TRBV7-2 to TRBJ1-2, with a tentative D call TRBD1 (5 bases). CDR3 length equals 13 residues. Germline CDR1 and CDR2: SGHTA and FQGNSA. The V end was cut by 11 bases, the J end by 6 bases, with 19 bases between. The CDR3 is CALGPGYGDGYTF. DNA for the CDR3: TGTGCCCTTGGTCCAGGGTACGGGGATGGCTACACCTTC.

The sample holds many counts of this clonotype. V and J are TRBV5-1 and TRBJ1-6, with D unresolved. The CDR3 is made up of 15 amino acids. Trimming cost V 5 bases and J 3 bases, with 12 bases left between them. CDR1 is SGHRS and CDR2 is YFSETQ in the germline V gene. The CDR3 nucleotides read TGCGCCAGCAGTGGGCACGGTGACTATAATTCACCCCTCCACTTT. Translating it yields CASSGHGDYNSPLHF.

This clonotype was seen only a few times. V usage is TRBV6-1 and J usage is TRBJ2-5; possibly TRBD2 for D (7 bases). CDR1 and CDR2 from the germline V gene are MNHNS and SASEGT. This CDR3 region has 15 residues. V was cut by 5 bases and J by 5 bases, with 18 bases left in between. CDR3 region: CASSFSEGGGETQYF. The CDR3 DNA is TGTGCCAGCAGTTTTTCTGAGGGGGGAGGGGAGACCCAGTACTTC.

The table lists this clonotype with many counts. The rearrangement links TRBV2 to TRBJ1-1; D gene ambiguous. This CDR3 spans 14 amino acids. V was cut by 6 bases and J by 4 bases, with 15 bases left in between. Germline V gives CDR1 SNHLY, CDR2 FYNNEI. DNA for the CDR3: TGTGCCAGCAGGAGAAGCCCGGGCTCCACTGAAGCTTTCTTT. Amino acid sequence: CASRRSPGSTEAFF.

The rearrangement links TRBV14 to TRBJ1-3; maybe TRBD1 (5 bases). CDR3 length equals 14 residues. In germline, CDR1 is SGHDN, CDR2 FVKESK. V was pared by 2 bases and J by 1 base, with 6 bases between. DNA for the CDR3: TGTGCCAGCAGCCAATGGGGGTCTGGAAACACCATATATTTT. It codes for CASSQWGSGNTIYF.

This clonotype was seen repeatedly, ten times or more. V gene TRBV28 combines with J gene TRBJ2-3; 13 positions match TRBD2. The germline V gene has CDR1 MDHEN and CDR2 SYDVKM. The CDR3 is 18 residues long. The ends lost 5 bases at V and 2 bases at J; junction bases unmatched: 10. CDR3 residues: CASSAPGLAGPYTDTQYF. The CDR3 DNA reads as TGTGCCAGCAGTGCCCCGGGACTAGCGGGGCCGTACACAGATACGCAGTATTTT.

This clonotype was seen repeatedly, ten times or more. The chain joins TRBV12-3 or TRBV12-4 to TRBJ2-5, with TRBD2 identical over 14 bases. The CDR3 covers 15 residues. Trimming at V came to 6 bases and at J to 5 bases, leaving 5 bases not matched to a gene. CDR3 amino acids: CASRGTSGRLETQYF. The CDR3, as DNA: TGTGCCAGCAGGGGGACTAGCGGGAGATTGGAGACCCAGTACTTC.

The chain uses TRBV5-5 and TRBJ2-1; TRBD2 is a possible D gene (6 bases). Germline V gene sequence: CDR1 SGHKS, CDR2 YYEKEE (reference sequence). V shed 3 bases and J shed 2 bases, with 18 bases lying between them. CDR3 size: 17 residues. The CDR3 sequence is CASSSNEKLAPYNEQFF. The CDR3 DNA reads TGTGCCAGCAGCTCGAACGAAAAACTAGCACCCTACAATGAGCAGTTCTTC.

This clonotype was observed at least ten times. This sequence joins TRBV12-3 or TRBV12-4 and TRBJ2-1; 13 bases agree with TRBD2. Trimming at V came to 5 bases and at J to 7 bases, leaving 5 bases not matched to a gene. The CDR3 spans 15 residues. CDR3 nucleotide sequence: TGTGCCAGCAGTGGACTAGCGGGAGTGTTTAATGAGCAGTTCTTC. This encodes CASSGLAGVFNEQFF.

This rearrangement joins TRBV4-2 to TRBJ2-1; perhaps TRBD2 as D (6 bases). CDR3 length: 14 amino acids. Germline V CDR1 and CDR2: LGHNA, YNFKEQ. V shed 2 bases and J shed 5 bases, with 10 bases lying between them. The CDR3 protein is CASSQSGGDNEQFF. The CDR3 DNA sequence: TGTGCCAGCAGCCAATCAGGAGGGGACAATGAGCAGTTCTTC.

At least ten counts were recorded for this clonotype. The chain carries TRBV6-1 and TRBJ2-1, with D hard to call. This CDR3 is 15 amino acids long. Trimming took 2 bases from V and 2 from J, leaving 10 bases between them. Looked up from germline, CDR1 is MNHNS and CDR2 is SASEGT. The CDR3 protein is CASSERFRTYNEQFF. The CDR3 DNA reads as TGTGCCAGCAGTGAACGGTTCAGGACCTACAATGAGCAGTTCTTC.

This clonotype came up a few times. The junction does not match germline at one end; this may be a read error. The genes are TRBV29-1 and TRBJ1-2, with D possibly being TRBD1 (6 bases). Germline-derived CDR1 and CDR2 are SQVTM and ANQGSEA. This CDR3 region has 13 residues. The CDR3 region has the DNA TGCAGCGCTGAATCTGGGGGGGCGCGTGGCTACACCTTC. Its protein is CSAESGGARGYTF.

This clonotype was counted many times. V is TRBV28 and J is TRBJ2-1; no clear D. With 4 bases removed from V and 4 bases from J, the gap between germline ends came to 11 bases. The CDR3 length is 14 residues. CDR1 MDHEN and CDR2 SYDVKM come from the germline V gene. The CDR3 nucleotides are TGTGCCAGCAGTTCCTACATAATTTACAATGAGCAGTTCTTC. Its protein is CASSSYIIYNEQFF.

The table lists this clonotype with a few counts. This chain uses TRBV9 with TRBJ2-3; no clear D. The CDR3 runs to 15 residues. V lost 3 bases and J lost 4, with 15 bases in between. The V gene's germline CDR1 is SGDLS and CDR2 YYNGEE. The CDR3 here is CASSEVGYSADTQYF. The CDR3 nucleotides read TGTGCCAGCAGCGAAGTAGGTTACTCCGCAGATACGCAGTATTTT.

This clonotype was found a few times. The gene calls are TRBV28 and TRBJ2-2; D is ambiguous. Germline-derived CDR1 and CDR2 are MDHEN and SYDVKM. The CDR3 has 12 amino acids. Trimming stripped 1 base from V and 6 bases from J, with 3 bases between. CDR3 loop: CASSLYAGELFF. The CDR3 DNA is TGTGCCAGCAGTTTATACGCCGGGGAGCTGTTTTTT.

The chain is built from TRBV4-1 and TRBJ2-1, with 8 bases fitting TRBD2. V trimming: 0 bases; J trimming: 6 bases; junction bases outside the gene matches: 7. CDR1 and CDR2 from the germline V gene are MGHRA and YSYEKL. CDR3 length equals 16 residues. This chain's CDR3 is CASSQDLSGGFNEQFF. CDR3 DNA sequence: TGCGCCAGCAGCCAAGATCTGTCGGGAGGGTTCAATGAGCAGTTCTTC.

This clonotype was detected many times. The rearrangement joins TRBV27 to TRBJ1-2, with TRBD1 identical over 8 bases. Germline trimming cut 4 bases from V and 7 bases from J; bases unmatched to any gene: 8. The CDR3 runs 14 residues. Looked up from germline, CDR1 is MNHEY and CDR2 is SMNVEV (reference sequence). The CDR3 bases are TGTGCCAGCAGTTCCCCCGGACAGGGCTTTGGCTACACCTTC. This codes for CASSSPGQGFGYTF.

This clonotype was observed at least ten times. The V and J genes are TRBV3-1 and TRBJ2-5, with a weak D call TRBD2 (6 bases). The germline gives CDR1 LGHDT, CDR2 YNNKEL (reference sequence). This CDR3 contains 14 residues. V was clipped by 3 bases and J by 5 bases, with 13 bases between them. Here the CDR3 DNA reads TGTGCCAGCAGCCAGTTGGCGGGGAAGGAGACCCAGTACTTC. It is translated as CASSQLAGKETQYF.

This clonotype was seen repeatedly, ten times or more. The chain employs TRBV20-1 and TRBJ2-5; TRBD2 agrees at 8 bases. The CDR3 loop spans 13 amino acids. The ends lost 8 bases at V and 1 base at J; junction bases unmatched: 6. The germline gives CDR1 DFQATT, CDR2 SNEGSKA (reference sequence). Here the CDR3 reads CSQRGRAQETQYF. The CDR3 DNA is TGCAGTCAGCGGGGGAGGGCCCAAGAGACCCAGTACTTC.

About this clonotype itself: This may arise from a read error, as a much more abundant clone is one base away. Because the CDR3 is missing its conserved closing phenylalanine or tryptophan, this is likely a read error. This chain links TRBV6-1 with TRBJ2-7, with 7 bases matching TRBD1. Germline V gene lookup returns CDR1 MNHNS and CDR2 SASEGT. V shed 6 bases and J 4 bases; nucleotides not matched to a gene: 9. The CDR3 consists of 14 residues. The CDR3, as DNA: TGTGCCAGCAGGTCCGGGACAGCCACATACGAGCAGTACTCC. Translating it yields CASRSGTATYEQYS.

To note about this clonotype: A much larger clone lies one base from this, so it may be a read error. In this CDR3 the conserved last residue, phenylalanine or tryptophan, is missing, so a read error is likely. The CDR3 DNA reads TGCAGTGCAAGGATAGAGACTAGCGGGATCCTGGATGAGCAGTTCTTA. This gives the protein CSARIETSGILDEQFL. V and J are TRBV20-1 and TRBJ2-1; TRBD2 matches 11 bases. Germline loops: CDR1 DFQATT, CDR2 SNEGSKA (reference sequence). Trimming took 6 bases from V and 8 from J; bases not matched to a gene: 15. The CDR3 contains 16 residues.